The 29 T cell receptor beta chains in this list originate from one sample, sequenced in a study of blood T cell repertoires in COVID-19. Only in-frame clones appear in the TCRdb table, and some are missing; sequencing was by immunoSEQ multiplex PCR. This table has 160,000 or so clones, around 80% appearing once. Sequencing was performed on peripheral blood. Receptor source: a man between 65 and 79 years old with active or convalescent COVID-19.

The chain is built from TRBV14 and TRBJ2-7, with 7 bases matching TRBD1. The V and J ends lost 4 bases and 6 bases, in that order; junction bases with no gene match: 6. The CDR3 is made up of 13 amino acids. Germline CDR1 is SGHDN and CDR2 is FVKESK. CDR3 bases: TGTGCCAGCAGCCGGGACAGCCCCTTCGAGCAGTACTTC. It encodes CASSRDSPFEQYF.

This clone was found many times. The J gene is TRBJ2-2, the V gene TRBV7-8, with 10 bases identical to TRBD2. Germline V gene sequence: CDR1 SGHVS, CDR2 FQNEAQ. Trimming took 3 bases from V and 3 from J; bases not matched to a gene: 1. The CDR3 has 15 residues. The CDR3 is CASSFSGGDTGELFF. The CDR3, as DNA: TGTGCCAGCAGCTTCAGCGGGGGGGACACCGGGGAGCTGTTTTTT.

The CDR3 is CASSIPGSTNYGYTF. CDR3 coding DNA: TGTGCCAGTAGCATCCCAGGGTCTACTAACTATGGCTACACCTTC. The chain couples TRBV19 to TRBJ1-2; maybe TRBD1 (5 bases). V shed 6 bases and J shed 0 bases, with 14 bases lying between them. Germline CDR1 LNHDA, CDR2 SQIVND (reference sequence). The CDR3 is 15 residues long.

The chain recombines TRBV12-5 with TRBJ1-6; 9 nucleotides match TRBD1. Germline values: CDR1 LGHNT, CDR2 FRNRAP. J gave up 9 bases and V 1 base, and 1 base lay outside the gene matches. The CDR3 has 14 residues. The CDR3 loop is CASGLDRGRSPLHF. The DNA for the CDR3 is TGTGCTAGTGGTTTGGACAGGGGGCGTTCACCCCTCCACTTT.

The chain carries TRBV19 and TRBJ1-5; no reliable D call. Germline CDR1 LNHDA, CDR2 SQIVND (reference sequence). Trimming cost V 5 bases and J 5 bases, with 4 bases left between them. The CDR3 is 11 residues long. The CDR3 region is CASSRDQPQHF. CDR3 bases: TGTGCCAGTAGTCGCGATCAGCCCCAGCATTTT.

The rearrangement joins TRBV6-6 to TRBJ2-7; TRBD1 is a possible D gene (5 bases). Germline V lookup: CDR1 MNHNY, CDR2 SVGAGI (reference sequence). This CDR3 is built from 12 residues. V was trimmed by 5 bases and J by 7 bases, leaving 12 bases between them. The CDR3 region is CASSPGSEEQYF. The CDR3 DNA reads TGTGCCAGCAGTCCAGGGTCGGAAGAGCAGTACTTC.

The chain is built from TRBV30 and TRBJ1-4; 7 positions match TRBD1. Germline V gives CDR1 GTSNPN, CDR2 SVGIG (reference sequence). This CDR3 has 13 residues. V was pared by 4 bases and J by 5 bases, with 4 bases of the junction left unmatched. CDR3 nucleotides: TGTGCCTGGACGGGACAGTCAAATGAAAAACTGTTTTTT. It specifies CAWTGQSNEKLFF.

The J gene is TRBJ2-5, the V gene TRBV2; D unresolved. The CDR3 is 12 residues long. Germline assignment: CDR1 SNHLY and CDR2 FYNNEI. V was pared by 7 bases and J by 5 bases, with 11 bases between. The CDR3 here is CASKPSLETQYF. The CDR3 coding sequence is TGTGCCAGCAAGCCATCACTGGAGACCCAGTACTTC.

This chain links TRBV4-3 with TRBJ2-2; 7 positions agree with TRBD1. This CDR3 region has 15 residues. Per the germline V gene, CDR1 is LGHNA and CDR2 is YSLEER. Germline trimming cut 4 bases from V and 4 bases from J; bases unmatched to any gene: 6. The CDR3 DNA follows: TGCGCCAGCAGCCTAGAGGGACAGCCCACCGGGGAGCTGTTTTTT. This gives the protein CASSLEGQPTGELFF.

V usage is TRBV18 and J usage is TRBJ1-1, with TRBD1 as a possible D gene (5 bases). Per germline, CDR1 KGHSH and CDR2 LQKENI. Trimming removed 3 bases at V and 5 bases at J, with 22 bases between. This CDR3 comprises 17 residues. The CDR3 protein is CASSPQRGAEGGTEAFF. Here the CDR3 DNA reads TGTGCCAGCTCACCTCAAAGAGGGGCAGAGGGAGGAACTGAAGCTTTCTTT.

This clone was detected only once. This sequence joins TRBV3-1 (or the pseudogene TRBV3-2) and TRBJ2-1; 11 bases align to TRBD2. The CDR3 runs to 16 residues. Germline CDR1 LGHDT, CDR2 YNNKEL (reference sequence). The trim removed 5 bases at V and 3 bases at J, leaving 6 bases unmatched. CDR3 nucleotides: TGTGCCAGCAGCTTGGCCGGGACTAGCGGCTACAATGAGCAGTTCTTC. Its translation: CASSLAGTSGYNEQFF.

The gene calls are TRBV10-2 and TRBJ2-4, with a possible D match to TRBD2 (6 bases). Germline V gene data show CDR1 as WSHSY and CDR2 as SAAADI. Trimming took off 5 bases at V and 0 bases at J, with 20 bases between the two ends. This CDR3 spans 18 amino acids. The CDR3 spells CASSWSVGGDLAKNIQYF. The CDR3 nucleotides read TGCGCCAGCAGTTGGAGTGTGGGGGGAGATCTAGCCAAAAACATTCAGTACTTC.

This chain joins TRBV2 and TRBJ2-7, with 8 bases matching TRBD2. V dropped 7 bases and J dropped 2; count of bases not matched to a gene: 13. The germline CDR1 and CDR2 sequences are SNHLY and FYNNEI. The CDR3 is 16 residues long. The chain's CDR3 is CASTTARDSGAYEQYF. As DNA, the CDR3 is TGTGCCAGCACCACCGCACGGGATAGCGGGGCCTACGAGCAGTACTTC.

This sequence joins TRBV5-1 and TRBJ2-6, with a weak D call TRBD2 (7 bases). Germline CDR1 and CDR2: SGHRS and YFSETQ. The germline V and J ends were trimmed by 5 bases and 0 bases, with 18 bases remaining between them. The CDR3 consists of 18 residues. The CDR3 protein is CASSSLAGAFSGANVLTF. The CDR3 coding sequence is TGCGCCAGCAGTTCCCTTGCGGGGGCTTTCTCTGGGGCCAACGTCCTGACTTTC.

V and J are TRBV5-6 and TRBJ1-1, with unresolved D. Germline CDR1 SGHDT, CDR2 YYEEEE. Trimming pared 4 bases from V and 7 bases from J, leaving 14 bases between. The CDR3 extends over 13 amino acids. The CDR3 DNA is TGTGCCAGCAGCGTCGCAGGCTTATTTGAAGCTTTCTTT. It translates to CASSVAGLFEAFF.

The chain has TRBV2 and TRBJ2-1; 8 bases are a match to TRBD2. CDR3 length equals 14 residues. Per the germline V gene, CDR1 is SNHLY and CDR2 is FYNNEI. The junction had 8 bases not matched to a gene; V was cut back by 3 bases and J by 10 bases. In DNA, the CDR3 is TGTGCCAGCAGTGACTCGGGGGGGCTAAGGGAGCAGTTCTTC. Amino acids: CASSDSGGLREQFF.

CDR3 sequence (DNA): TGTGCCAGCTCACCACTCGGACAGGGATCGTTGAGCTCTGGAAACACCATATATTTT. It yields the protein CASSPLGQGSLSSGNTIYF. The rearrangement joins TRBV18 to TRBJ1-3, with 8 positions matching TRBD1. Germline assignment: CDR1 KGHSH and CDR2 LQKENI. The CDR3 has 19 residues. Trimming at V came to 1 base and at J to 0 bases, leaving 11 bases not matched to a gene.

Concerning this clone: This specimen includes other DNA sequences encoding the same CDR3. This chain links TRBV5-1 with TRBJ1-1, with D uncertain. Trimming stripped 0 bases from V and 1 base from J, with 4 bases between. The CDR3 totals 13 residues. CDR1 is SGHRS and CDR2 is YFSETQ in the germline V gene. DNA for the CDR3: TGCGCCAGCAGCTTGGACTCGAACACTGAAGCTTTCTTT. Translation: CASSLDSNTEAFF.

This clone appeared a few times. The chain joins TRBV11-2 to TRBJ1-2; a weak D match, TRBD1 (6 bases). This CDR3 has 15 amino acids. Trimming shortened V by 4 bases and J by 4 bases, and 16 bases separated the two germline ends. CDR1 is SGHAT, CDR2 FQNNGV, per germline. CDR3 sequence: CASSSEATGLYGYTF. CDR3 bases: TGTGCCAGCAGCTCCGAGGCAACAGGGCTCTATGGCTACACCTTC.

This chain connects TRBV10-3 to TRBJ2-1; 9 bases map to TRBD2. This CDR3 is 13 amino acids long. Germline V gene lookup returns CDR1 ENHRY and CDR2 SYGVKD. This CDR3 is CSTGGRAVNEQFF. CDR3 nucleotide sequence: TGTTCGACGGGCGGGAGGGCCGTAAATGAGCAGTTCTTC.

The CDR3 sequence is CASSPYTSGSYEQYF. The DNA of the CDR3 is TGTGCCAGCAGCCCCTACACTAGCGGGAGCTACGAGCAGTACTTC. The V and J genes are TRBV3-1 (or the pseudogene TRBV3-2) and TRBJ2-7; TRBD2 matches at 11 bases. The V gene's germline CDR1 is LGHDT and CDR2 YNNKEL (reference sequence). The CDR3 has 15 amino acids. With V trimmed by 4 bases and J by 3 bases, 5 bases remained unmatched.

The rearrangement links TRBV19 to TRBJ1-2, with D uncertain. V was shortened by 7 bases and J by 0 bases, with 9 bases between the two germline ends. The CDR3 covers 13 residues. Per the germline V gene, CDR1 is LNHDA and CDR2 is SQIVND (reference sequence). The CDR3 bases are TGTGCCAGTATCGGCCTAGCTAACTATGGCTACACCTTC. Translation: CASIGLANYGYTF.

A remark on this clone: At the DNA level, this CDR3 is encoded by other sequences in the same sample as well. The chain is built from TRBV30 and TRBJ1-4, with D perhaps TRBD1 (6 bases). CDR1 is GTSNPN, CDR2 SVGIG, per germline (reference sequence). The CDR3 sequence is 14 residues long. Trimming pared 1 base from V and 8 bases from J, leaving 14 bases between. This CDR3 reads CAWSDGRGGEKLFF. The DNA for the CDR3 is TGTGCCTGGAGTGACGGCAGGGGTGGCGAAAAACTGTTTTTT.

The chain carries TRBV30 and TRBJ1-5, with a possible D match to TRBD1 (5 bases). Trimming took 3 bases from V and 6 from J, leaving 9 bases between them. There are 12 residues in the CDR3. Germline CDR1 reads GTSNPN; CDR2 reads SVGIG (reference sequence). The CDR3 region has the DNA TGTGCCTGGAGAACAGGCGGTCAGCCCCAGCATTTT. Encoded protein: CAWRTGGQPQHF.

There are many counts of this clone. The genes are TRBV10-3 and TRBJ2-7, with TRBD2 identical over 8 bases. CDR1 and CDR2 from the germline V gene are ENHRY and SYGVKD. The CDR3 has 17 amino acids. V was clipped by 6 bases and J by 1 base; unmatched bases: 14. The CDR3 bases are TGTGCCATCAGCGACCCCGGAGTAGCGGGAAGGTCCTACGAGCAGTACTTC. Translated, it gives CAISDPGVAGRSYEQYF.

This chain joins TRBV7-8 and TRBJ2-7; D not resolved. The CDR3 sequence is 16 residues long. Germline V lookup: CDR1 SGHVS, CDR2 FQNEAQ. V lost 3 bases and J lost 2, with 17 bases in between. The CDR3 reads CASSFHEKPYAYEQYF. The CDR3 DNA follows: TGTGCCAGCAGCTTCCACGAGAAACCTTATGCCTACGAGCAGTACTTC.

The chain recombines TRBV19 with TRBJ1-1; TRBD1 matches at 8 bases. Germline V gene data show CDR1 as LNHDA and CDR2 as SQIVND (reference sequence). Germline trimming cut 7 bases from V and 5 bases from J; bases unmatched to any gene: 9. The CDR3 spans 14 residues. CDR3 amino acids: CASNVGRGLTEAFF. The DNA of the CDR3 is TGTGCCAGTAATGTGGGCAGGGGGCTTACTGAAGCTTTCTTT.

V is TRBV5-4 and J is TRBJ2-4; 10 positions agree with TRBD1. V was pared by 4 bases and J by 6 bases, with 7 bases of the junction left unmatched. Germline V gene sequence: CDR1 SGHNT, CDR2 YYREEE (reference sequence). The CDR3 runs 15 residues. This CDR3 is CASSRPGTGVNIQYF. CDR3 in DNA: TGTGCCAGCAGCCGGCCCGGGACAGGGGTAAACATTCAGTACTTC.

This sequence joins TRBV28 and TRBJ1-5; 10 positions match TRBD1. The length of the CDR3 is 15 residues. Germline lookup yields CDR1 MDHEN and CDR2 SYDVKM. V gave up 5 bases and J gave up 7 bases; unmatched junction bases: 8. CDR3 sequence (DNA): TGTGCCAGCAGTGGAGGGACAGGGGTTTGGCAGCCCCAGCATTTT. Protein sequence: CASSGGTGVWQPQHF.